This T cell receptor beta chain was identified during a study of blood T cell repertoires in COVID-19. The germline CDR1 and CDR2 sequences are SGHRS and YFSETQ. The CDR3 has 16 amino acids. In the authors' methods: The authors estimated nucleated cell counts from reference gene primer amplification. Clones were sequenced by immunoSEQ multiplex PCR, and TCRdb holds only the in-frame ones, with some missing. V and J calls plus clone size are reproduced from that table; the DNA served to infer D and trimming. The table records around 270,000 clones, around nine tenths of them present only once. Points on this clone: At one end, the junction sequence differs from germline, possibly due to a read error.

Sequenced sample: PBMCs or T cells enriched from blood (not recorded which). The sequence derives from a woman between 40 and 55 years old who had been exposed to COVID-19. The V gene is TRBV5-1, the J gene TRBJ2-1; 7 nucleotides match TRBD2. Here the CDR3 DNA reads TGTGCCAGCAGCTCAGGGTCGGGCGGGGGCTACAATGAGCAGTTCTTC. Amino acids: CASSSGSGGGYNEQFF. The variable domain in full, with the rest retrieved from reference TRBV5-1 and TRBJ2-1, is KAGVTQTPRYLIKTRGQQVTLSCSPISGHRSVSWYQQTPGQGLQFLFEYFSETQRNKGNFPGRFSGRQFSNSRSEMNVSTLELGDSALYLCASSSGSGGGYNEQFFGPGTRLTVL.